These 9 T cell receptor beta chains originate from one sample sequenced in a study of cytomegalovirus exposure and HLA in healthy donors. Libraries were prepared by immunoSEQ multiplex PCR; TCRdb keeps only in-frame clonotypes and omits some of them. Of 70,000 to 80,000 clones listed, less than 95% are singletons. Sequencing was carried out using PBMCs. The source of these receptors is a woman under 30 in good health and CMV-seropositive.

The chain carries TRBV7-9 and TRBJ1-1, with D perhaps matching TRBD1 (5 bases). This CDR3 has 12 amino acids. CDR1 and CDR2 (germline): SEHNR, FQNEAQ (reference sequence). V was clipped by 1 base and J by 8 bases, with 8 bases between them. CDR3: CASSLEAGEAFF. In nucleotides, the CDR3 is TGTGCCAGCAGCTTAGAGGCAGGGGAAGCTTTCTTT. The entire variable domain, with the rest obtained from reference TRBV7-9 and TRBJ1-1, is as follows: DTGVSQNPRHKITKRGQNVTFRCDPISEHNRLYWYRQTLGQGPEFLTYFQNEAQLEKSRLLSDRFSAERPKGSFSTLEIQRTEQGDSAMYLCASSLEAGEAFFGQGTRLTVV.

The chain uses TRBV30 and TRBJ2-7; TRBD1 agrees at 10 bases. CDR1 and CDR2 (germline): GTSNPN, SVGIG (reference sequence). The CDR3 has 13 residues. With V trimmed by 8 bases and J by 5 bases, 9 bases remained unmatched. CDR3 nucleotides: TGTGCCGGAATAGGGGACAGGGGCAACGAGCAGTACTTC. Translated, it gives CAGIGDRGNEQYF.

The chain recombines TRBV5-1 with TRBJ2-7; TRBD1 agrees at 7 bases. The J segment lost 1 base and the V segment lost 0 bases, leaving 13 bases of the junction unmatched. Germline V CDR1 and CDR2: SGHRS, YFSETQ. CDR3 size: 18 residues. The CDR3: CASSLANYPGGESYEQYF. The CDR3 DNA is TGCGCCAGCAGCTTGGCTAACTATCCAGGGGGAGAATCCTACGAGCAGTACTTC.

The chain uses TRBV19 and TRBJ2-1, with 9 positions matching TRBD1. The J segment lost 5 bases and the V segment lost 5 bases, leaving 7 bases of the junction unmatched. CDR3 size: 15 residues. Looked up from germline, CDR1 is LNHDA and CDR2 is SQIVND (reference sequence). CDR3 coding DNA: TGTGCCAGTAGTTCATCCGGGACAGGGCACAATGAGCAGTTCTTC. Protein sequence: CASSSSGTGHNEQFF.

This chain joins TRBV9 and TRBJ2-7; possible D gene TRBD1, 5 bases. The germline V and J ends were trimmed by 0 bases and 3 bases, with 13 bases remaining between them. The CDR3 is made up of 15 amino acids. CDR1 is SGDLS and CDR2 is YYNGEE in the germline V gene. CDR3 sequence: CASSVEGQGFYEQYF. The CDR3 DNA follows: TGTGCCAGCAGCGTAGAAGGGCAGGGCTTCTACGAGCAGTACTTC.

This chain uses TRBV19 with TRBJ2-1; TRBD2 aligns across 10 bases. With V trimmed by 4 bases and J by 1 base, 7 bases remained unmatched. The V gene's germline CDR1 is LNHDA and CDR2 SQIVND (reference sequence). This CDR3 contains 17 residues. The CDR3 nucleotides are TGTGCCAGTAGTAGTTCTAGCGGGGGCCCATCCTACAATGAGCAGTTCTTC. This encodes CASSSSSGGPSYNEQFF.

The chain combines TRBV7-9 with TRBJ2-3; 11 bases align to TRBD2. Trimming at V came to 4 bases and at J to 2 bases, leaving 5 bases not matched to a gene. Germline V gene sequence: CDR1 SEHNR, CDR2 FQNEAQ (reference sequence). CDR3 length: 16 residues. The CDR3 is CASSSVLAGATDTQYF. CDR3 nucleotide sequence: TGTGCCAGCAGCTCCGTACTAGCGGGAGCCACAGATACGCAGTATTTT.

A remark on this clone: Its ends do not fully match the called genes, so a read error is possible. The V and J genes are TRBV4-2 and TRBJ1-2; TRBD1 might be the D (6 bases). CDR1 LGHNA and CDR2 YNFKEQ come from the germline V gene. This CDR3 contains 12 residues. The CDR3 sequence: CASTQRQDGYTF. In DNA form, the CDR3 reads TGTGCCAGCACCCAAAGACAGGATGGCTACACCTTC.

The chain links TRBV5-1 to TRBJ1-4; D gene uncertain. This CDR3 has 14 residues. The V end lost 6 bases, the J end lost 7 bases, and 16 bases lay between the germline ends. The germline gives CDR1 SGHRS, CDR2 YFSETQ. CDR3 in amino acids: CASTWSIPGEKLFF. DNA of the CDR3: TGCGCCAGCACCTGGAGTATCCCTGGTGAAAAACTGTTTTTT.